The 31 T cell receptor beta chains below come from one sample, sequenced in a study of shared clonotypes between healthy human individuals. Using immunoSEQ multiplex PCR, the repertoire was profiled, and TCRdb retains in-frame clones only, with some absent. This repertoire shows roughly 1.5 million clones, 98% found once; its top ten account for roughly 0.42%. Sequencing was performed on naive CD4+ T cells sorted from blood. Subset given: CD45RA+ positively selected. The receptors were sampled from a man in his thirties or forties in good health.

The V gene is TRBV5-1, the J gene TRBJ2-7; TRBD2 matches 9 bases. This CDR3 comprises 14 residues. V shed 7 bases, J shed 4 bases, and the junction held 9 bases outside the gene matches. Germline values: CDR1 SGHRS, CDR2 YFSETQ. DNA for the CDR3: TGCGCCAGCGCGGGGACTAGCCAGGGTTACGAGCAGTACTTC. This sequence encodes CASAGTSQGYEQYF.

The CDR3 spells CASSPMTGGSGSGANVLTF. In DNA, the CDR3 is TGCGCCAGCAGCCCTATGACAGGGGGGAGTGGGTCTGGGGCCAACGTCCTGACTTTC. The chain employs TRBV4-3 and TRBJ2-6, with 9 bases fitting TRBD1. Per germline, CDR1 LGHNA and CDR2 YSLEER. Germline trimming cut 4 bases from V and 1 base from J; bases unmatched to any gene: 11. The CDR3 is 19 amino acids.

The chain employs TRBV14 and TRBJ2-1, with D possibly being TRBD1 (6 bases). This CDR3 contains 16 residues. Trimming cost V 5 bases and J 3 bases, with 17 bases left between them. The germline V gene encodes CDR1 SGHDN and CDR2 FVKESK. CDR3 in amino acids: CASSFRGGVGYNEQFF. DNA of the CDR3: TGTGCCAGCAGCTTTAGAGGGGGAGTGGGCTACAATGAGCAGTTCTTC.

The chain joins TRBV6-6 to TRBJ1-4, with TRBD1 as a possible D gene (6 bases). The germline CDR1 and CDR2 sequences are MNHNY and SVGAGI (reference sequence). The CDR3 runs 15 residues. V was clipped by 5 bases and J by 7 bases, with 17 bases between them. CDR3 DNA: TGTGCCAGCAGTCCTCCGCACAGGGTTGGTGAAAAACTGTTTTTT. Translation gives CASSPPHRVGEKLFF.

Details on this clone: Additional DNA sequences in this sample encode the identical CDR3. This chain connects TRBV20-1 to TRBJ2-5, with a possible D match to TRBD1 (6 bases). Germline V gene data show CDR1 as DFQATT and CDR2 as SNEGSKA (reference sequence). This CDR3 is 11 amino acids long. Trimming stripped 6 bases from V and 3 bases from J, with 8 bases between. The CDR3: CSANREETQYF. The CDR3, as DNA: TGCAGTGCCAACAGGGAAGAGACCCAGTACTTC.

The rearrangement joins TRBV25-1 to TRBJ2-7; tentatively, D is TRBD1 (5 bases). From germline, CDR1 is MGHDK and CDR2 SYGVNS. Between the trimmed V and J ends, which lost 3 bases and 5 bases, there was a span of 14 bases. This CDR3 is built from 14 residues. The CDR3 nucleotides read TGTGCCAGCAGTGATTGGCAGGGAAGCCACGAGCAGTACTTC. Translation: CASSDWQGSHEQYF.

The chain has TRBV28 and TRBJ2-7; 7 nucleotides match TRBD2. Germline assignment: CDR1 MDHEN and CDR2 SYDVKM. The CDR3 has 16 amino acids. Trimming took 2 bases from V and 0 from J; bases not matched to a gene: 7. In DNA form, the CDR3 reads TGTGCCAGCAGTTTAAGGGACTACCTAAGCTCCTACGAGCAGTACTTC. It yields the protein CASSLRDYLSSYEQYF.

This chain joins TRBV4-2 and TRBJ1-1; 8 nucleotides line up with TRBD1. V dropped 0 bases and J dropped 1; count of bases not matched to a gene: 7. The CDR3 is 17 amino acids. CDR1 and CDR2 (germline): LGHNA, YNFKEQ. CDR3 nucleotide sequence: TGTGCCAGCAGCCAAGATCAGGCAGGGGGCTGGAACACTGAAGCTTTCTTT. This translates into CASSQDQAGGWNTEAFF.

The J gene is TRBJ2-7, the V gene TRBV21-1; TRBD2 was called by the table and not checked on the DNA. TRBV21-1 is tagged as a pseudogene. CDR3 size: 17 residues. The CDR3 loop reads CASSKSLTSGSSYEQYF. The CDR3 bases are TGTGCCAGCAGCAAAAGCCTCACTAGCGGGAGCTCCTACGAGCAGTACTTC.

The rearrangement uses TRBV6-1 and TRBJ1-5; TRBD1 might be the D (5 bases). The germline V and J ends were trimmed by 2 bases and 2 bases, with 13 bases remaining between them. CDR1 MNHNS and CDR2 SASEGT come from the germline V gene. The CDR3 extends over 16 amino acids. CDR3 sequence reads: CASSEQGALGNQPQHF. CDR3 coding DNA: TGTGCCAGCAGTGAACAGGGAGCCTTGGGCAATCAGCCCCAGCATTTT.

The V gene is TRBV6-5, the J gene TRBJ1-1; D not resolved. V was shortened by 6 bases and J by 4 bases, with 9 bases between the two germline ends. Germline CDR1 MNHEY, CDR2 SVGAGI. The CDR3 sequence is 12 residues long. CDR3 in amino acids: CASSKLGTEAFF. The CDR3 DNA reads TGTGCCAGCAGCAAGTTGGGCACTGAAGCTTTCTTT.

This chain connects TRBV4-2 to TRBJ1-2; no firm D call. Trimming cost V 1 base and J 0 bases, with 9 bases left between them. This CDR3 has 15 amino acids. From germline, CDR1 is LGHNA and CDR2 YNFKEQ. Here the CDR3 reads CASSQATVPNYGYTF. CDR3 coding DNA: TGTGCCAGCAGCCAAGCTACAGTACCTAACTATGGCTACACCTTC.

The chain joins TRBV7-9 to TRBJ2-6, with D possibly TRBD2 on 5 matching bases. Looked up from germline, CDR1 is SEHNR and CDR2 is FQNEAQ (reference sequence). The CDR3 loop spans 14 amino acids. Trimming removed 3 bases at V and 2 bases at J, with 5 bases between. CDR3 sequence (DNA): TGTGCCAGCAGCTTGAGGGCTGGGGCCAACGTCCTGACTTTC. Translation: CASSLRAGANVLTF.

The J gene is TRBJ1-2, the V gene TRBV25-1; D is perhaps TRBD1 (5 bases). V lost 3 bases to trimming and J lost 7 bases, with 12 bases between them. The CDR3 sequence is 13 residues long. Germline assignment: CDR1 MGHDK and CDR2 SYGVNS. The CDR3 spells CASSDGGVGGYTF. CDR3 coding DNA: TGTGCCAGCAGTGATGGGGGGGTAGGTGGCTACACCTTC.

CDR3 sequence (DNA): TGTGCCAGCAGTCCTACTAGCGGGTTCTCCTACGAGCAGTACTTC. It specifies CASSPTSGFSYEQYF. This chain connects TRBV2 to TRBJ2-7; 9 nucleotides align to TRBD2. CDR1 and CDR2 (germline): SNHLY, FYNNEI. Trimming cost V 5 bases and J 0 bases; bases outside gene matches: 5. The CDR3 loop spans 15 amino acids.

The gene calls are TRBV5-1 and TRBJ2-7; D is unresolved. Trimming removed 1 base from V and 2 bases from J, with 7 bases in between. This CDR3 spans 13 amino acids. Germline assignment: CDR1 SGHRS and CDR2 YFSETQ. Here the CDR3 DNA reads TGCGCCAGCAGCTTGAATTCTCCCTACGAGCAGTACTTC. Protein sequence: CASSLNSPYEQYF.

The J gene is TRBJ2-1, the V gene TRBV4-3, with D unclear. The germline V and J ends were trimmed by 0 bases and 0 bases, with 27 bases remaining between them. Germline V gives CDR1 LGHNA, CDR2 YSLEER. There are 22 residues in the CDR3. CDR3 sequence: CASSQERVVSQAARVSYNEQFF. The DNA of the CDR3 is TGCGCCAGCAGCCAAGAAAGGGTAGTGTCTCAGGCGGCTCGTGTCTCCTACAATGAGCAGTTCTTC.

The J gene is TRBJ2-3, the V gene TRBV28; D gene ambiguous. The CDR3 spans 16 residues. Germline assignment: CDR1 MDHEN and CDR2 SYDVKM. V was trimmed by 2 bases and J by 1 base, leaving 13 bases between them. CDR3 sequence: CASSLVLDHGTDTQYF. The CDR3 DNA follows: TGTGCCAGCAGTTTAGTATTGGATCATGGCACAGATACGCAGTATTTT.

CDR3 residues: CASRADRNTGELFF. CDR3 bases: TGCGCCAGCAGAGCAGACCGTAACACCGGGGAGCTGTTTTTT. The chain combines TRBV5-1 with TRBJ2-2; D remains unclear. Deletions cut 5 bases from V and 2 bases from J, with 10 bases between. The CDR3 is 14 amino acids. Germline lookup yields CDR1 SGHRS and CDR2 YFSETQ. The full variable domain, in which reference TRBV5-1 and TRBJ2-2 provide the parts outside the CDR3, is KAGVTQTPRYLIKTRGQQVTLSCSPISGHRSVSWYQQTPGQGLQFLFEYFSETQRNKGNFPGRFSGRQFSNSRSEMNVSTLELGDSALYLCASRADRNTGELFFGEGSRLTVL.

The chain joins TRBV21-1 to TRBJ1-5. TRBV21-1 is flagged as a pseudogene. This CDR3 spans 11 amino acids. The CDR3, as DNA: TGTGCCAGCGTTATACCTCAGCCCCAGCATTTT. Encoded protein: CASVIPQPQHF.

CDR3: CAISALGLTGAVTGELFF. CDR3 nucleotides: TGTGCCATCAGCGCCTTAGGATTGACAGGGGCCGTGACCGGGGAGCTGTTTTTT. The V and J genes are TRBV10-3 and TRBJ2-2; 8 bases map to TRBD1. Germline trimming cut 6 bases from V and 5 bases from J; bases unmatched to any gene: 17. Germline V CDR1 and CDR2: ENHRY, SYGVKD. The CDR3 runs 18 residues.

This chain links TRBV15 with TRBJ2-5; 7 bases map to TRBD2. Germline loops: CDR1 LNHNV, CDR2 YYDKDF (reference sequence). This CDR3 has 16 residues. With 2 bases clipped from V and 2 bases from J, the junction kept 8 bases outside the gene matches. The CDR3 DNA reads TGTGCCACCAGCAGAAATAGCGGGTCCCTACAAGAGACCCAGTACTTC. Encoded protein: CATSRNSGSLQETQYF.

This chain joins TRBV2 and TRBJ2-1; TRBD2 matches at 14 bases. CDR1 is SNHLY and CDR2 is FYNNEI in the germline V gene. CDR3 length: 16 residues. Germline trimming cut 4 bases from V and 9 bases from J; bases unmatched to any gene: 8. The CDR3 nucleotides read TGTGCCAGCAGTGGGATGACTAGCGGGGGGGAGGTTGAGCAGTTCTTC. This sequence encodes CASSGMTSGGEVEQFF. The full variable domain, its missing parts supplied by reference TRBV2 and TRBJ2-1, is EPEVTQTPSHQVTQMGQEVILRCVPISNHLYFYWYRQILGQKVEFLVSFYNNEISEKSEIFDDQFSVERPDGSNFTLKIRSTKLEDSAMYFCASSGMTSGGEVEQFFGPGTRLTVL.

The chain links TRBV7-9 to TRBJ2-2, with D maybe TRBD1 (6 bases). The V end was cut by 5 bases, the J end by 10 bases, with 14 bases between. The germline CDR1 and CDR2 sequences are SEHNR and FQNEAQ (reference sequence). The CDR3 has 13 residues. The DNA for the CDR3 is TGTGCCAGCAGCCCAGGACAGACTGCGGAGCTGTTTTTT. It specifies CASSPGQTAELFF. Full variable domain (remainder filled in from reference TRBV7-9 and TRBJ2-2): DTGVSQNPRHKITKRGQNVTFRCDPISEHNRLYWYRQTLGQGPEFLTYFQNEAQLEKSRLLSDRFSAERPKGSFSTLEIQRTEQGDSAMYLCASSPGQTAELFFGEGSRLTVL.

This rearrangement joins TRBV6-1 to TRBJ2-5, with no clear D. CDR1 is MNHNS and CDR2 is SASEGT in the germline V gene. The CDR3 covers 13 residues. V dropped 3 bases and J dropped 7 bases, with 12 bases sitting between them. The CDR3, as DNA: TGTGCCAGCAGTGAGTCGTTAGGTGTGACCCAGTACTTC. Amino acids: CASSESLGVTQYF.

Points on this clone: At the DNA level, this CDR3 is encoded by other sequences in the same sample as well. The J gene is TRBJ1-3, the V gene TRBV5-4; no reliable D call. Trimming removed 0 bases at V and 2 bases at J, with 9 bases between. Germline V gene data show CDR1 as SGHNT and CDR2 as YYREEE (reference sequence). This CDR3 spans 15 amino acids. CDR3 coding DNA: TGTGCCAGCAGCTTGGCAGGCCCTGCTGGAAACACCATATATTTT. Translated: CASSLAGPAGNTIYF. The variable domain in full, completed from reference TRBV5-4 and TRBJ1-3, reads ETGVTQSPTHLIKTRGQQVTLRCSSQSGHNTVSWYQQALGQGPQFIFQYYREEENGRGNFPPRFSGLQFPNYSSELNVNALELDDSALYLCASSLAGPAGNTIYFGEGSWLTVV.

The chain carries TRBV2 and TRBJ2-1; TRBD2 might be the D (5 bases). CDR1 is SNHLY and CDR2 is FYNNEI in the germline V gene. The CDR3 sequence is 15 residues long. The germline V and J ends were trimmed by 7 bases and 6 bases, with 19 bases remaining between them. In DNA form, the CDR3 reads TGTGCCAGCAAGTGGCTTTTGAGCGGAACCAATGAGCAGTTCTTC. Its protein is CASKWLLSGTNEQFF.

The CDR3 sequence: CASGTGDNYGYTF. As DNA, the CDR3 is TGTGCCAGCGGGACAGGGGATAACTATGGCTACACCTTC. This chain uses TRBV6-5 with TRBJ1-2, with 10 nucleotides matching TRBD1. Germline V gene sequence: CDR1 MNHEY, CDR2 SVGAGI. Losses at the gene ends were 8 bases for V and 1 base for J; bases not matched to a gene: 1. CDR3 length: 13 amino acids.

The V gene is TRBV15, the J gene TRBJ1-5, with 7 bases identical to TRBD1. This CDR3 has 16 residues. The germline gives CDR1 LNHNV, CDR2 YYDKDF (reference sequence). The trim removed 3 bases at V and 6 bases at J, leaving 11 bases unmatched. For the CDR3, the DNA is TGTGCCACCAGCAGTCTTTTAGCAGGGGGGGTTCAGCCCCAGCATTTT. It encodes CATSSLLAGGVQPQHF.

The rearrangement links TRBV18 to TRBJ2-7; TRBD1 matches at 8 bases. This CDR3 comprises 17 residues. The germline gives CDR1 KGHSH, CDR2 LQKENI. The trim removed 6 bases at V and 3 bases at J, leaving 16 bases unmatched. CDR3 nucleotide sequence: TGTGCCAGCTCCCCCTTTACCCGGCAGGGGGCCAGCTACGAGCAGTACTTC. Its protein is CASSPFTRQGASYEQYF. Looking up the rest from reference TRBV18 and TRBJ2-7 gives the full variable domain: NAGVMQNPRHLVRRRGQEARLRCSPMKGHSHVYWYRQLPEEGLKFMVYLQKENIIDESGMPKERFSAEFPKEGPSILRIQQVVRGDSAAYFCASSPFTRQGASYEQYFGPGTRLTVT.

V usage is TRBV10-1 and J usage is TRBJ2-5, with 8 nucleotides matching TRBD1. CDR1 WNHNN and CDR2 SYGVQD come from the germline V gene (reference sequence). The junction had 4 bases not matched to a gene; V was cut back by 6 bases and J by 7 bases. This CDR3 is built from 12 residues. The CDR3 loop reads CASSYDRGTQYF. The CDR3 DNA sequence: TGCGCCAGCAGCTACGACAGGGGGACCCAGTACTTC.